This T cell receptor (beta chain) was captured in a study of T-cell reconstitution after alpha-beta-depleted transplantation in children. The library targeted TCRbeta and was prepared with unique molecular identifiers. MiXCR, run by TCRdb on the PCR reads, gives a single entry per CDR3 protein. This table holds about 350,000 distinct CDR3 sequences, 13% found once. This sample comprised PBMCs, obtained from the stem cell graft. The sequence was collected from a human donor who donated a stem cell graft to a child with Fanconi anemia.

The CDR3 protein is CAWSPLDNEQFF. In DNA form, the CDR3 reads TGTGCCTGGAGTCCATTAGACAATGAGCAGTTCTTC. V is TRBV30 and J is TRBJ2-1, with D hard to call. The CDR3 totals 12 residues. Trimming removed 2 bases at V and 5 bases at J, with 7 bases between. Germline V CDR1 and CDR2: GTSNPN, SVGIG (reference sequence).